This TCR beta chain originates from a study of technical replicates of blood from four donors. CDR3 length: 13 amino acids. Germline V gene data show CDR1 as LNHNV and CDR2 as YYDKDF (reference sequence). Assay used: immunoSEQ multiplex PCR; TCRdb lists only in-frame clones, some missing. Here the sample spans tens of thousands of clones, approximately 94% being singletons. Turning to this clone: A junction end diverges from the germline sequence, so it may reflect a read error.

The clonotype originates from a human donor in good health. Material: T cells isolated from PBMCs. This chain joins TRBV15 and TRBJ2-1; D perhaps matches TRBD2 (6 bases). The CDR3: CATSRGWASRGIF. CDR3 DNA: TGTGCCACCAGCAGAGGTTGGGCGTCCCGCGGGATCTTC.